This TCR beta chain was documented in a study of blood T cell repertoires in COVID-19. Authors' methods: Amplifying reference gene primers gave estimates of nucleated cell counts. Clones were read by immunoSEQ multiplex PCR, and TCRdb kept only the in-frame ones, dropping some. V and J calls and clone size come straight from that table; D and trimming were deduced from the DNA. The sample has tens of thousands of clones, roughly nine tenths seen once. CDR1 is SQVTM, CDR2 ANQGSEA, per germline. The CDR3 totals 14 residues. Trimming removed 7 bases from V and 2 bases from J; junction bases left unmatched: 7.

The sequencing input was peripheral blood. The sequence came from a human donor in a cohort sampled during active COVID-19. The genes are TRBV29-1 and TRBJ2-5; TRBD2 aligns across 10 bases. The CDR3 nucleotides are TGCAGCGGCCGAGCGGGGGGGCCGCAAGAGACCCAGTACTTC. It codes for CSGRAGGPQETQYF.